The T cell receptor beta chain under discussion was sequenced for a study of regulatory T cells in long-lasting Graves disease. Study results and caveats: Repertoires from persistent disease leaned toward TRBV28, TRBJ1-2 and TRBJ2-5.

The time point is: newly diagnosed GD, antithyroid drugs for less than 3 months. With RNA extracted from PBMCs as input, the TCR library was made. Germline loops: CDR1 SEHNR, CDR2 FQNEAQ (reference sequence). This CDR3 spans 18 amino acids. V was trimmed by 1 base and J by 4 bases, leaving 22 bases between them. Library construction for TCR beta used iRepertoire HTBI primers and Arm-PCR of CDR3 regions. TCRdb independently ran MiXCR on the multiplex PCR reads; one entry per CDR3 protein. The sample includes hundreds of thousands of distinct CDR3 sequences, more than 15% of them seen just once. This clonotype showed up many times. Its antigen is as yet unknown. The same sample was also used in a study of T cells in Graves' hyperthyroidism and ophthalmopathy.

The chain combines TRBV7-9 with TRBJ1-1; D possibly corresponds to TRBD1 (6 bases). The source of this sequence is a woman aged 35-65 years with Graves disease. The specimen comprised peripheral blood mononuclear cells (PBMCs), sampled at new diagnosis, from a patient treated with antithyroid drugs. CDR3 sequence: CASSLVWGRGSKFTEAFF. The CDR3 bases are TGTGCCAGCAGCTTAGTTTGGGGGCGAGGATCGAAGTTCACTGAAGCTTTCTTT.